This T cell receptor beta chain was found in a study of cytomegalovirus exposure and HLA in healthy donors. Notes on this clone: Its antigen remains unknown.

Study-wide results and limits: Reports state that TCR beta sequences accurately predicted most subjects' HLA-A and HLA-B alleles. The study found most TCR sequences rare, yet found some public TCRs in many donors. The study flagged roughly 150 TCR beta chains as cytomegalovirus-associated.

PCR employed 60 Vbeta and 13 Jbeta primers. Here immunoSEQ multiplex PCR was the method, and the copy in TCRdb shows in-frame clones only, minus some. The data show about 76,000 clones, with roughly two thirds seen just once and approximately 4.4% held by the top ten. The CDR3 length is 15 residues. Germline CDR1 is SEHNR and CDR2 is FQNEAQ (reference sequence). V was trimmed by 1 base and J by 4 bases, leaving 13 bases between them. This chain uses TRBV7-9 with TRBJ1-2; D ambiguous. This receptor was taken from a man in his 60s in good health and CMV-seropositive. Sequenced input: PBMCs. The CDR3 spells CASSLGFATSYGYTF. In DNA form, the CDR3 reads TGTGCCAGCAGCTTAGGGTTCGCCACATCCTATGGCTACACCTTC.